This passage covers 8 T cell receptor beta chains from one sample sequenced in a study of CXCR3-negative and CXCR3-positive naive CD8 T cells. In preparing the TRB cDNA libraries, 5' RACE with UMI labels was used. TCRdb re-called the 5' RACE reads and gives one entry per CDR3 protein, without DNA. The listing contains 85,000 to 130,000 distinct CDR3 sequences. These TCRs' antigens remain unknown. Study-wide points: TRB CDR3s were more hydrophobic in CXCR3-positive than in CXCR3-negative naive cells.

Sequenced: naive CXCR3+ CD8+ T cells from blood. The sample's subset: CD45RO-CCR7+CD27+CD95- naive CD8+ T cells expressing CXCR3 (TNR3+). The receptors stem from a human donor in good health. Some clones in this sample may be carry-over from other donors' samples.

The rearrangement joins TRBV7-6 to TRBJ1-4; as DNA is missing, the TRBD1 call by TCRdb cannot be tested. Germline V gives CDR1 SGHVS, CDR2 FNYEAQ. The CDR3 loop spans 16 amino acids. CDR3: CASSTQGAATNEKLFF.

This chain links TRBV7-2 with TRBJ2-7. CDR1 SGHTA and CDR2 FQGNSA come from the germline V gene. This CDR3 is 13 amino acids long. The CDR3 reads CASSSSNGDEQYF.

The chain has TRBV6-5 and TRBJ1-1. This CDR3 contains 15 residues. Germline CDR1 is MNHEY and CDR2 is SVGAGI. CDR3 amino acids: CASSYWRPKDTEAFF.

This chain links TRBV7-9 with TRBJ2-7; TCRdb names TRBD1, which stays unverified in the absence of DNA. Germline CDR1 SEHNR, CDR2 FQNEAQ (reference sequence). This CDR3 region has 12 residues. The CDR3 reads CASSDSTYEQYF.

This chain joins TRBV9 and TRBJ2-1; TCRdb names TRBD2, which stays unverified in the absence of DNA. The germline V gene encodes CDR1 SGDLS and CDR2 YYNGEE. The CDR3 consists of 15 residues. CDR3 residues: CASSVGGGINNEQFF.

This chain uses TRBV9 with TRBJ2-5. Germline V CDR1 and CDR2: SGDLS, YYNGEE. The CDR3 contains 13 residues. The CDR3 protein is CASSARGWETQYF.

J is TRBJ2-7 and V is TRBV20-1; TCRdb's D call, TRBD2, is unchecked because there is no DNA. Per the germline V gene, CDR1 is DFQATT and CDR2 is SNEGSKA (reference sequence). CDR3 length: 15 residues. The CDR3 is CSAPPLPSGNYEQYF.

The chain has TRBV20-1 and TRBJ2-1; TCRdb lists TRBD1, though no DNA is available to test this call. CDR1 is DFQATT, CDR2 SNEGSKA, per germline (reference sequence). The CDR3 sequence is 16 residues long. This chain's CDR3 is CSARDLAGASYNEQFF.